This T cell receptor (beta chain) is from a study of blood T cell repertoires in COVID-19. Trimming took 1 base from V and 5 from J; bases not matched to a gene: 7. This CDR3 has 16 residues. CDR1 is LGHDT, CDR2 YNNKEL, per germline (reference sequence). The repertoire was sequenced with immunoSEQ multiplex PCR; TCRdb's copy has only in-frame clones and lacks some. Of 350,000 to 450,000 clones listed, 75% to 90% are singletons. The chain couples TRBV3-1 (or the pseudogene TRBV3-2) to TRBJ2-1, with 8 positions matching TRBD1. The sequence derives from a woman between 35 and 50 years old with COVID-19, enrolled during active disease. The sequenced sample was peripheral blood. As DNA, the CDR3 is TGTGCCAGCAGCCAAGGCGGACAGGGTTTCAACAATGAGCAGTTCTTC. This encodes CASSQGGQGFNNEQFF.